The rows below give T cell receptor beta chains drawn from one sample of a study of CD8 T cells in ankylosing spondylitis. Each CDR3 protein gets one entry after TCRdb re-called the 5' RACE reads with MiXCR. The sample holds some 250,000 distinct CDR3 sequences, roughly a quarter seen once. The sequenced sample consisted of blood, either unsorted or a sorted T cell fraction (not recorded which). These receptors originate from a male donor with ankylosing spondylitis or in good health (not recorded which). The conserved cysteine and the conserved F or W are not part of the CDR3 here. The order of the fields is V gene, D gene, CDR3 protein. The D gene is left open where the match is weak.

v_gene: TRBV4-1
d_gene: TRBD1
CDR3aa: ASSQDFQGAADTQY

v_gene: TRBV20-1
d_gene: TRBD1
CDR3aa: SASRDSAYEQY

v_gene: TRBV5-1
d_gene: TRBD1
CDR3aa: ASSDPGQTYEQY

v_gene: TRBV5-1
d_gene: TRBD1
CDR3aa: ASSLEGGARTGELF

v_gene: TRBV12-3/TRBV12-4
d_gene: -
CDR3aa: ASSFRQTNYGYT

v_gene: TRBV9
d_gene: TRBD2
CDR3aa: ASSVGPGTSGGASDTQY

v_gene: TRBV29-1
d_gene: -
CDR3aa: SVEVIGPGGYT

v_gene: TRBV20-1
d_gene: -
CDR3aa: SAISGVHTSSPLH

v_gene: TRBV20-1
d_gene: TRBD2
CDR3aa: SARDTGGPYNEQF

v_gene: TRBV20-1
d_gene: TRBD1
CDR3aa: SAEDRGGGTEAF

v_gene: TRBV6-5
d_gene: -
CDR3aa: ASSYLGQGKGYGYT

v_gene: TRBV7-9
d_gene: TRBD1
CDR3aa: ASSLRTGVGQETQY

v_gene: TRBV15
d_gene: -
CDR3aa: ATSKSLTDQETQY

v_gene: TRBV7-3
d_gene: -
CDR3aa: ASASAGGNYEQY

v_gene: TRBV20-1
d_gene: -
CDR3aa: SASGAGNTDTQY

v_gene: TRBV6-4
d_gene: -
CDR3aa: ASTPAGQEGDVLT

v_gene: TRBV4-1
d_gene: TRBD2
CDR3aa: ASSRTSGGSYEQY

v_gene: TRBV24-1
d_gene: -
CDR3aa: ATRAPGANVLT